Sequencing of this T cell receptor (beta chain) was carried out in a study of Graves' ophthalmopathy and Graves' hyperthyroidism. Study-level findings and limits: Among thyroid clonotypes expanded above 0.001 frequency, most also appeared in blood.

In donors with ophthalmopathy, activity was moderate-to-severe, with CAS ≥3, NOSPECS ≥4 and duration under 3 months. Diagnosis was based on clinical symptoms, serum thyroxine, TRAb, thyroid ultrasound and orbital computed tomography. Investigators amplified TCR beta CDR3 regions from RNA transcripts. HTBI primers were used in a first-round RT-PCR, which preceded a second-round multiplex PCR. TCRdb reprocessed the multiplex PCR reads with MiXCR, giving one entry per CDR3 protein. This table holds approximately 210,000 distinct CDR3 sequences, 29% found once. The trim removed 7 bases at V and 4 bases at J, leaving 20 bases unmatched. The CDR3 is made up of 18 amino acids. Germline V gives CDR1 MDHEN, CDR2 SYDVKM. There are many counts of this clonotype. Its antigen remains unidentified.

Input material: peripheral blood. This clonotype was sampled from a man aged 50 or older with Graves' ophthalmopathy. The chain recombines TRBV28 with TRBJ2-7, with 9 bases identical to TRBD1. The CDR3 is CASNADRGRLGRGYEQYF. CDR3 DNA: TGTGCCAGCAACGCCGACAGGGGGAGACTAGGTCGGGGGTACGAGCAGTACTTC.